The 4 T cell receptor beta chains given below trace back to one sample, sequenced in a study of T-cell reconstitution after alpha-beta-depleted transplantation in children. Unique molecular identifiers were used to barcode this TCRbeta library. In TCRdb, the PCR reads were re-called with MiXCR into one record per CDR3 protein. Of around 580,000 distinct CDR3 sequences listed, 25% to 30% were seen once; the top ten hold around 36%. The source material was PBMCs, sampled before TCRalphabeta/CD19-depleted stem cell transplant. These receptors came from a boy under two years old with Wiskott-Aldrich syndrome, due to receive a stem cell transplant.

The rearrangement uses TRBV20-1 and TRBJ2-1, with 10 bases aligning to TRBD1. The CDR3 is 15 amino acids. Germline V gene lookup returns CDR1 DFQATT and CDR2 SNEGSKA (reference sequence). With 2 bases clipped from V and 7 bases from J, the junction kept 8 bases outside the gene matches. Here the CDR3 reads CSARSGTGEANEQFF. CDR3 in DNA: TGCAGTGCTAGATCCGGGACAGGGGAAGCGAATGAGCAGTTCTTC.

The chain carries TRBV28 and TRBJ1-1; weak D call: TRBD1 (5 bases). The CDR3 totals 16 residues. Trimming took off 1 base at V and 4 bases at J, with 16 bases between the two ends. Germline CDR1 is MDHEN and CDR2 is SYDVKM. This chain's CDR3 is CASSLYMAETGTEAFF. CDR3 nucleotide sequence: TGTGCCAGCAGTTTATATATGGCAGAAACAGGCACTGAAGCTTTCTTT.

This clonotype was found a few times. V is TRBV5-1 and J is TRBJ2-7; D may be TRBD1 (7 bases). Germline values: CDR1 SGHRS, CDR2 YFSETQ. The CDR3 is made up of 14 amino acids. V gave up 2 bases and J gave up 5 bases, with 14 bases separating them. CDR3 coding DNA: TGCGCCAGCAGCTTACAGGGGAGGTTCAACGAGCAGTACTTC. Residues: CASSLQGRFNEQYF.

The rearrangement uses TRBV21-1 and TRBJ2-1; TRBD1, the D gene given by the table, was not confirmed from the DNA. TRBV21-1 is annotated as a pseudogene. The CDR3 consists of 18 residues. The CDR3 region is CASSKGIKGGRSYNEQFF. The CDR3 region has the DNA TGTGCCAGCAGCAAAGGAATAAAGGGGGGAAGGAGCTACAATGAGCAGTTCTTC.